This entry describes one T cell receptor (beta chain). Its antigen is undetermined. This CDR3 is missing its conserved last phenylalanine or tryptophan, likely due to a read error. Because the CDR3's place on the DNA is in doubt, the DNA is left out and the CDR3 is given as listed by TCRdb. Treatment of any kind had been given to no patient before thyroid surgery. This specimen comes from a study of metastatic and nonmetastatic thyroid tumors. At the level of the study: Repertoire comparison spanned blood and tumor or nodule tissue of malignant and benign thyroid patients.

The study, taken as a whole, reports: In both blood and tumor samples, TCR beta diversity was reported significantly higher for malignant than benign nodules.

Per the original data handling: Construction of a distant-metastasis classifier for papillary thyroid cancer relied on CDR3 differences across clinicopathological groups. Through MiXCR, TCRdb re-clonotyped the PCR reads. TCRdb's processing, not the authors', yielded these V and J calls. The data contain roughly 24,000 clones, around 20% of them singletons. CDR1 is SEHNR, CDR2 FQNEAQ, per germline (reference sequence). The CDR3 length equals 8 residues, ends included. Sequenced: adjacent normal tissue. The chain recombines TRBV7-9 with TRBJ2-1. This sequence was found in a male donor with papillary thyroid cancer or a benign thyroid nodule (not recorded which). Some clones in this sample may be carry-over from other donors' samples. This chain's CDR3 is CASSLANT.